The 7 T cell receptor beta chains below were found in one sample sequenced in a study of control samples from healthy donors and cancer patients. Assay used: immunoSEQ multiplex PCR; TCRdb lists only in-frame clones, some missing. Among about 130,000 clones listed, approximately 92% were seen once. The sample comprised PBMCs. These receptors were collected from a man older than 75 with head and neck cancer.

The chain has TRBV5-1 and TRBJ1-4; D might be TRBD1 (5 bases). The CDR3 spans 13 residues. Germline CDR1 and CDR2: SGHRS and YFSETQ. V lost 4 bases and J 8 bases, leaving 12 bases between the germline ends. The CDR3 sequence is CASSLGVQEKLFF. CDR3 nucleotide sequence: TGCGCCAGCAGCCTGGGGGTTCAGGAAAAACTGTTTTTT.

The V call is TRBV11-2, the J call TRBJ1-1, with a weak D call TRBD1 (6 bases). CDR1 SGHAT and CDR2 FQNNGV come from the germline V gene. V was trimmed by 7 bases and J by 7 bases, leaving 10 bases between them. The CDR3 sequence is 11 residues long. CDR3 DNA sequence: TGTGCCAGCACCCGACAGGATGAAGCTTTCTTT. Its translation is CASTRQDEAFF.

This chain joins TRBV5-4 and TRBJ2-7, with TRBD2 matching 7 bases. Germline-derived CDR1 and CDR2 are SGHNT and YYREEE (reference sequence). Losses at the gene ends were 6 bases for V and 7 bases for J; bases not matched to a gene: 10. CDR3 length equals 13 residues. CDR3 in amino acids: CASKRDGRGEQYF. CDR3 coding DNA: TGTGCCAGCAAGCGGGACGGTAGGGGAGAGCAGTACTTC. Supplemented by reference TRBV5-4 and TRBJ2-7, the full variable domain reads ETGVTQSPTHLIKTRGQQVTLRCSSQSGHNTVSWYQQALGQGPQFIFQYYREEENGRGNFPPRFSGLQFPNYSSELNVNALELDDSALYLCASKRDGRGEQYFGPGTRLTVT.

The chain employs TRBV25-1 and TRBJ2-3, with TRBD2 identical over 12 bases. From germline, CDR1 is MGHDK and CDR2 SYGVNS. The CDR3 runs to 17 residues. V shed 6 bases and J 1 base; nucleotides not matched to a gene: 8. CDR3 in amino acids: CASSPTSGGRGTDTQYF. The CDR3 DNA reads as TGTGCCAGCAGCCCAACTAGCGGGGGGCGGGGCACAGATACGCAGTATTTT.

V gene TRBV4-1 combines with J gene TRBJ2-1; 9 bases agree with TRBD1. Per germline, CDR1 MGHRA and CDR2 YSYEKL. V lost 1 base to trimming and J lost 4 bases; unmatched junction nucleotides: 8. This CDR3 spans 17 amino acids. CDR3 bases: TGCGCCAGCAGCCAAGTGCCCACAGGGGGCTTTTACAATGAGCAGTTCTTC. This sequence encodes CASSQVPTGGFYNEQFF.

The CDR3, as DNA: TGCGCCAGCAGCCAGGGGACGTACCTCGGGTCGCATACTAACTATGGCTACACCTTC. It encodes CASSQGTYLGSHTNYGYTF. The rearrangement links TRBV4-1 to TRBJ1-2; tentative D call: TRBD1 (5 bases). This CDR3 region has 19 residues. CDR1 and CDR2 (germline): MGHRA, YSYEKL. V was clipped by 3 bases and J by 0 bases, with 23 bases between them.

This clone was detected once. CDR3 amino acids: CASSYSGLASQETQYF. The CDR3 bases are TGTGCCAGCAGTTACTCGGGACTAGCGTCCCAAGAGACCCAGTACTTC. The chain has TRBV6-5 and TRBJ2-5, with 10 bases fitting TRBD2. CDR1 MNHEY and CDR2 SVGAGI come from the germline V gene. V was pared by 0 bases and J by 1 base, with 2 bases of the junction left unmatched. This CDR3 is 16 amino acids long.